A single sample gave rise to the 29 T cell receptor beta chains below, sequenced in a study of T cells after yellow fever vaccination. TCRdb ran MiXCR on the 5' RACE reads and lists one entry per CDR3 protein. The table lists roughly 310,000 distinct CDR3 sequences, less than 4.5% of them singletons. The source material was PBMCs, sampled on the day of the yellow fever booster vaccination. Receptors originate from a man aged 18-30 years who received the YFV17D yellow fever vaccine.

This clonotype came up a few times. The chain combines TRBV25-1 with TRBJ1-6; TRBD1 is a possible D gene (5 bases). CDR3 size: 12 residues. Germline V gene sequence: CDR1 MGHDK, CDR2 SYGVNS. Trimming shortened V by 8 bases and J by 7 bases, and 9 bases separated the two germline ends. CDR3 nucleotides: TGTGCCAGCGGGCGGGGGAATTCACCCCTCCACTTT. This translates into CASGRGNSPLHF.

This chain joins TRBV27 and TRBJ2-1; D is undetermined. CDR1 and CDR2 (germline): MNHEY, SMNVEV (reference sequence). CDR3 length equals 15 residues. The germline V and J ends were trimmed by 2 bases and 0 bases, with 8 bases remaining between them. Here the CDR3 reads CASSLMSVSYNEQFF. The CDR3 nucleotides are TGTGCCAGCAGTTTAATGTCCGTCTCCTACAATGAGCAGTTCTTC.

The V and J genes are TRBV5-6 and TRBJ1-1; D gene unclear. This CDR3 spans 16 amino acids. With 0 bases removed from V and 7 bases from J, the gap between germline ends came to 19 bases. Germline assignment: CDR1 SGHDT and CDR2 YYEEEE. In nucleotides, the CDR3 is TGTGCCAGCAGCTTGGCCTTTATGGGCGGCGGAATTGAAGCTTTCTTT. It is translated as CASSLAFMGGGIEAFF.

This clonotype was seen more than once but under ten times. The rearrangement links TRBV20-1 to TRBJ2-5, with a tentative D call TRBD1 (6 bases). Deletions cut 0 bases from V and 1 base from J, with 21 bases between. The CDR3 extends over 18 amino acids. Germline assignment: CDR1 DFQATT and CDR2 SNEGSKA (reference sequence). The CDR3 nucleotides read TGCAGTGCTAGAGATCTGTGGGGGCGCACCGAACGCCAAGAGACCCAGTACTTC. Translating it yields CSARDLWGRTERQETQYF.

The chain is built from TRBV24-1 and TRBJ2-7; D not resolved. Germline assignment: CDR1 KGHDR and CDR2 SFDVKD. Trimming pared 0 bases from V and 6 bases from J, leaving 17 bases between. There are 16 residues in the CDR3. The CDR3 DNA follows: TGTGCCACCAGTGATTTGCGGCGGATGAGGTCGTTCGAGCAGTACTTC. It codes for CATSDLRRMRSFEQYF.

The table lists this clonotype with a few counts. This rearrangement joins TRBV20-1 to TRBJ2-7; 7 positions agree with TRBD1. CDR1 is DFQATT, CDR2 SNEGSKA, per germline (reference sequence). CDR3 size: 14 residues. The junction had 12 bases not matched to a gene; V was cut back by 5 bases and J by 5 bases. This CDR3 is CSAHPVRDSDEQYF. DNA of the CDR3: TGCAGTGCTCATCCAGTCCGGGACAGTGACGAGCAGTACTTC.

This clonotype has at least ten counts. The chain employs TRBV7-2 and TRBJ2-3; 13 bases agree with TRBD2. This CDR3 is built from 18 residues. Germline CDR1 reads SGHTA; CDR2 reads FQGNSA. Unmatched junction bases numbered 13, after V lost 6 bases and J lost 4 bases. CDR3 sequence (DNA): TGTGCCAGCAGTCTTACTAGCGGGGGGGCTCTTCGTGCAGATACGCAGTATTTT. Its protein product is CASSLTSGGALRADTQYF.

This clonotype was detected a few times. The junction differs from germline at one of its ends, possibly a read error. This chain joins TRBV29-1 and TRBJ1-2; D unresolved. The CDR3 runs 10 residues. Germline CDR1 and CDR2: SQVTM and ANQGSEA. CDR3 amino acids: CSVPDYLRPF. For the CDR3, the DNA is TGCAGCGTCCCAGACTATCTCAGGCCGTTC.

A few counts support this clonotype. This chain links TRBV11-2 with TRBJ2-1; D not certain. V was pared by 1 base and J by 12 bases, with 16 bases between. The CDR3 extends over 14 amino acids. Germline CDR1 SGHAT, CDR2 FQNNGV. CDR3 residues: CASSLGDFTSGQFF. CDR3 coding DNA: TGTGCCAGCAGCTTAGGAGACTTCACCTCCGGGCAGTTCTTC.

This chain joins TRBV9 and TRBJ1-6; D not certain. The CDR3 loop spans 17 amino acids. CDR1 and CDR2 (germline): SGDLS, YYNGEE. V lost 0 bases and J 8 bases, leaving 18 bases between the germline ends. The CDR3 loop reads CASSVAVRWRVDSPLHF. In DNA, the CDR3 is TGTGCCAGCAGCGTAGCGGTGAGGTGGCGAGTGGATTCACCCCTCCACTTT.

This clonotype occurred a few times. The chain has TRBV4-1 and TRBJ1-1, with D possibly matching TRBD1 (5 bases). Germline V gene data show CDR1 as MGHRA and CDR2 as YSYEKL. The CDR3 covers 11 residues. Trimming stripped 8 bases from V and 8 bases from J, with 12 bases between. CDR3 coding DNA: TGCGCCAGCCGACACCGGGACGAAGCTTTCTTT. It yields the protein CASRHRDEAFF.

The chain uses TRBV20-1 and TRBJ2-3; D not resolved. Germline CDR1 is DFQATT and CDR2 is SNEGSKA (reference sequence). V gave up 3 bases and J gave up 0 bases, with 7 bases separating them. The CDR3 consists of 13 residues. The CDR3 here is CSASQVSTDTQYF. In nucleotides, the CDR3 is TGCAGTGCTAGTCAGGTTAGCACAGATACGCAGTATTTT.

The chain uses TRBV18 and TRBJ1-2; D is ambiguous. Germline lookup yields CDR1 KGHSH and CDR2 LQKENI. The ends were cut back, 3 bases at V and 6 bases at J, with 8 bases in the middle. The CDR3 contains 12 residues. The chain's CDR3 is CASSPRGNGYTF. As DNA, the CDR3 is TGTGCCAGCTCACCCCGGGGAAATGGCTACACCTTC. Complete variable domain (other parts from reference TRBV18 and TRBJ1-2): NAGVMQNPRHLVRRRGQEARLRCSPMKGHSHVYWYRQLPEEGLKFMVYLQKENIIDESGMPKERFSAEFPKEGPSILRIQQVVRGDSAAYFCASSPRGNGYTFGSGTRLTVV.

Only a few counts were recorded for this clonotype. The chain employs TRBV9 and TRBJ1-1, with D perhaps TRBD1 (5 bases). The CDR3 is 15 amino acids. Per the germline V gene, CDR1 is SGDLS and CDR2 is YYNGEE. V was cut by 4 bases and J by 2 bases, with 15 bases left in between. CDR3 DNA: TGTGCCAGCAGCCGAGAGTTTGACAGCAACACTGAAGCTTTCTTT. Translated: CASSREFDSNTEAFF.

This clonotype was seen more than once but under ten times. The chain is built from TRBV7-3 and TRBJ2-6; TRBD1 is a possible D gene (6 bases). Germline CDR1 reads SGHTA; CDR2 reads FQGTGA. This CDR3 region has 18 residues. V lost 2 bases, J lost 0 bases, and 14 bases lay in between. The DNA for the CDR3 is TGTGCCAGCAGCTTAGTCGCAACAGGGTTCTCTGGGGCCAACGTCCTGACTTTC. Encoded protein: CASSLVATGFSGANVLTF.

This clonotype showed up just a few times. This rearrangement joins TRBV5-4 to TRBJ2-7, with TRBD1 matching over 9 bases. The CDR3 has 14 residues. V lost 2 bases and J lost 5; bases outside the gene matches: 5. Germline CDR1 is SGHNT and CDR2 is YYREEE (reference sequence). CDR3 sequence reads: CASSFTGGGNEQYV. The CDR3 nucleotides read TGTGCCAGCAGCTTTACAGGGGGCGGCAACGAGCAGTACGTC.

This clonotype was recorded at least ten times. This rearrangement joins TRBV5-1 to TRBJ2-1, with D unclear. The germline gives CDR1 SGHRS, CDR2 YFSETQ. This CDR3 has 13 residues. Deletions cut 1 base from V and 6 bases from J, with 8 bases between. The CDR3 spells CASSLSRANEQFF. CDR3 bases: TGCGCCAGCAGCTTGAGTCGGGCCAATGAGCAGTTCTTC. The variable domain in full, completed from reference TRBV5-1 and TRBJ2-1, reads KAGVTQTPRYLIKTRGQQVTLSCSPISGHRSVSWYQQTPGQGLQFLFEYFSETQRNKGNFPGRFSGRQFSNSRSEMNVSTLELGDSALYLCASSLSRANEQFFGPGTRLTVL.

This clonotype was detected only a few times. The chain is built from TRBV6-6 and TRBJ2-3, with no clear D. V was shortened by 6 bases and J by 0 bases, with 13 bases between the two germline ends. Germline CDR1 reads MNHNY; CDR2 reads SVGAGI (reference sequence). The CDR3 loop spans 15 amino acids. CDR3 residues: CASSSTWESTDTQYF. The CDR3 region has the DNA TGTGCCAGCAGCTCGACCTGGGAAAGCACAGATACGCAGTATTTT.

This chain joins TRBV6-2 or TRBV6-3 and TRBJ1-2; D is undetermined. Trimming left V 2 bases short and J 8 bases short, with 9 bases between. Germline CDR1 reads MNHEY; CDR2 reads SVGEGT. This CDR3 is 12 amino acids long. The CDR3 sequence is CASSYMYRGYTF. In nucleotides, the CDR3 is TGTGCCAGCAGTTACATGTACAGAGGCTACACCTTC.

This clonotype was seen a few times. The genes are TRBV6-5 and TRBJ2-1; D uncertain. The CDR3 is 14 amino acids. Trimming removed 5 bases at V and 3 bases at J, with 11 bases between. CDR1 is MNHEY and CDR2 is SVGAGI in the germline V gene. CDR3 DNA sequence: TGTGCCAGCAGTACCCCGGCTGGCTACAATGAGCAGTTCTTC. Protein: CASSTPAGYNEQFF.

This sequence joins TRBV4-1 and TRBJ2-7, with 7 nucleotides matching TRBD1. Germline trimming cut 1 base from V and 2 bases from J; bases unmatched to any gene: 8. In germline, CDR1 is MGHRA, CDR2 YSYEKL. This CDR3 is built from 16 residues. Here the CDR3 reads CASSQGNEGAAYEQYF. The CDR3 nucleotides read TGCGCCAGCAGCCAAGGAAATGAGGGGGCCGCCTACGAGCAGTACTTC.

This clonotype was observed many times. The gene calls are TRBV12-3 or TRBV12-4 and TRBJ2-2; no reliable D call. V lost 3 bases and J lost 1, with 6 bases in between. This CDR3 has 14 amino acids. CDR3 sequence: CASSFSLNTGELFF. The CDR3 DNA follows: TGTGCCAGCAGTTTTTCGTTGAACACCGGGGAGCTGTTTTTT.

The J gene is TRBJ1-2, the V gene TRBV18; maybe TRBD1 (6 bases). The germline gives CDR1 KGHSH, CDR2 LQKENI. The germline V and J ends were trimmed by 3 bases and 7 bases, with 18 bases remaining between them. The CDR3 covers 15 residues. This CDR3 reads CASSPRTGFPRGYTF. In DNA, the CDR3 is TGTGCCAGCTCACCGCGAACAGGGTTCCCTCGTGGCTACACCTTC.

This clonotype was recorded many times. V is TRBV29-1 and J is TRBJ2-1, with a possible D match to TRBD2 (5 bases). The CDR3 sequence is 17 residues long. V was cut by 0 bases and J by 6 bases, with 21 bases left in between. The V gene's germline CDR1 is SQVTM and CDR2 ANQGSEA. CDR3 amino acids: CSVEDLDSEGIGNEQFF. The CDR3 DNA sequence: TGCAGCGTTGAAGATCTGGATTCTGAGGGAATCGGCAATGAGCAGTTCTTC.

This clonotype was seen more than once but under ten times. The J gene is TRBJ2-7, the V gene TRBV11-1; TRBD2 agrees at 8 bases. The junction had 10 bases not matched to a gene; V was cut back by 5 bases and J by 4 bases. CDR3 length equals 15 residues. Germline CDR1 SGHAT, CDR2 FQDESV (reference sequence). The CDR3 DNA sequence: TGTGCCAGCAGCCCAGATAGCGGGGTCGGTTACGAGCAGTACTTC. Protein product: CASSPDSGVGYEQYF.

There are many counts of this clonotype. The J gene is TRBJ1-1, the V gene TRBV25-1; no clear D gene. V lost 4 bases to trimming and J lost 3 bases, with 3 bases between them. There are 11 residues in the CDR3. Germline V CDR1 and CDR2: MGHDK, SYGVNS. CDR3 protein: CASSVYTEAFF. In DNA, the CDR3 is TGTGCCAGCAGTGTTTACACTGAAGCTTTCTTT.

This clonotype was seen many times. The CDR3 DNA sequence: TGTGCCAGCAGCGTCCTATCGGGACAGGGGTTTGAGGAGCAGTACGTC. As protein: CASSVLSGQGFEEQYV. The V call is TRBV5-6, the J call TRBJ2-7; the match to TRBD1 covers 10 bases. The CDR3 covers 16 residues. The germline gives CDR1 SGHDT, CDR2 YYEEEE. V trimming: 4 bases; J trimming: 7 bases; junction bases outside the gene matches: 14.

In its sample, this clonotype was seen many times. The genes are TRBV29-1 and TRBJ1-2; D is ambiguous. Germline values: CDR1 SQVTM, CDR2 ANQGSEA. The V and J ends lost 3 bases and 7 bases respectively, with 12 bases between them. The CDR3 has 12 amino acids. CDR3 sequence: CSVDDGMGGYTF. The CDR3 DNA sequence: TGCAGCGTTGACGACGGAATGGGTGGCTACACCTTC.

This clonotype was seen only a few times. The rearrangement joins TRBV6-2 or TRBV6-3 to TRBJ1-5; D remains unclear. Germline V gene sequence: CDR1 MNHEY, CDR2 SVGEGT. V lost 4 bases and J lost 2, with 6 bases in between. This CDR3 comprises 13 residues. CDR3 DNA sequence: TGTGCCAGCAGTTTTACGCGCAATCAGCCCCAGCATTTT. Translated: CASSFTRNQPQHF.